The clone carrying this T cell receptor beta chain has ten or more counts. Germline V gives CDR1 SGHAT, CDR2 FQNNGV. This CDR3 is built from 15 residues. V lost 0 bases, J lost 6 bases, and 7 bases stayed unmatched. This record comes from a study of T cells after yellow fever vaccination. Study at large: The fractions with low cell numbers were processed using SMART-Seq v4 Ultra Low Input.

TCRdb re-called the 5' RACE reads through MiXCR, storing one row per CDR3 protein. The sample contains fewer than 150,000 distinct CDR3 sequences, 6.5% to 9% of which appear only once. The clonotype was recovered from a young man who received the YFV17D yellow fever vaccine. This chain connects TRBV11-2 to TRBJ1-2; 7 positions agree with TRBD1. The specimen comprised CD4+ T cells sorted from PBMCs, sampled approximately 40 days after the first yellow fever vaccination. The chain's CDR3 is CASSLEWEGANGYTF. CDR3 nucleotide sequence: TGTGCCAGCAGCTTAGAATGGGAGGGGGCTAATGGCTACACCTTC.